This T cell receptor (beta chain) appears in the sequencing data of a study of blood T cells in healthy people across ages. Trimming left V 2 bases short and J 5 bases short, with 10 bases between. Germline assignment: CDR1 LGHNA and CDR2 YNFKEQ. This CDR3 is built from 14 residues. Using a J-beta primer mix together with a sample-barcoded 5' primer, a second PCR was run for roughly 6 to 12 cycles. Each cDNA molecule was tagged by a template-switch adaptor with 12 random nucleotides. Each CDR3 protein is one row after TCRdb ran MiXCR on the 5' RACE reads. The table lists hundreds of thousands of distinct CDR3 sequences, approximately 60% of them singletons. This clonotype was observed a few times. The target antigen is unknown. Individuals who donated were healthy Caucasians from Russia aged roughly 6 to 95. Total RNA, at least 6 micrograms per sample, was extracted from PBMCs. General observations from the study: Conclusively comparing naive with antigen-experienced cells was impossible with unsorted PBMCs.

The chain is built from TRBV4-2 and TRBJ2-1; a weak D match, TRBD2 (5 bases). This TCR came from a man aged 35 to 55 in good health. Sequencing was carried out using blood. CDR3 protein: CASSQSGPDNEQFF. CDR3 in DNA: TGTGCCAGCAGCCAAAGCGGACCGGACAATGAGCAGTTCTTC.